The 5 T cell receptor beta chains listed next were all sequenced from one sample in a study of shared clonotypes between healthy human individuals. CD8 cells regarded as naive lacked CD45RO, were positively chosen for CCR7, and omitted terminally differentiated effector memory CD45RA+ cells. Sequencing used immunoSEQ multiplex PCR; TCRdb keeps in-frame clones, though not all of them. The sample yields about 2.1 million clones, approximately 92% seen once. What was sequenced was naive CD8+ T cells from PBMCs. The receptors stem from a man aged 18 to 30 in good health. Some clones in this sample may be carry-over from other donors' samples.

This clone appeared a single time. The chain is built from TRBV7-9 and TRBJ2-1; the match to TRBD2 covers 14 bases. This CDR3 is built from 15 residues. Germline-derived CDR1 and CDR2 are SEHNR and FQNEAQ (reference sequence). With 4 bases clipped from V and 9 bases from J, the junction kept 5 bases outside the gene matches. The CDR3 is CASSSGLAGVGEQFF. The CDR3, as DNA: TGTGCCAGCAGCTCGGGACTAGCGGGAGTGGGTGAGCAGTTCTTC.

V usage is TRBV5-6 and J usage is TRBJ2-2; D may be TRBD2 (6 bases). Germline-derived CDR1 and CDR2 are SGHDT and YYEEEE. The CDR3 totals 14 residues. The ends were cut back, 2 bases at V and 7 bases at J, with 12 bases in the middle. The CDR3, as DNA: TGTGCCAGCAGCTTCGGAGGGGCAGTCGGGGAGCTGTTTTTT. This sequence encodes CASSFGGAVGELFF.

The genes are TRBV7-9 and TRBJ1-2; D ambiguous. Germline V gene sequence: CDR1 SEHNR, CDR2 FQNEAQ (reference sequence). The CDR3 length is 17 residues. Trimming took off 1 base at V and 5 bases at J, with 20 bases between the two ends. The CDR3 loop is CASSLGSTLTLEYGYTF. Here the CDR3 DNA reads TGTGCCAGCAGCTTAGGATCCACCCTAACGCTTGAATATGGCTACACCTTC.

This chain uses TRBV5-4 with TRBJ2-1, with unresolved D. Trimming removed 5 bases at V and 1 base at J, with 7 bases between. This CDR3 is 13 amino acids long. Germline V lookup: CDR1 SGHNT, CDR2 YYREEE (reference sequence). The CDR3 DNA reads as TGTGCCAGCAGAGGGCAGTCCTACAATGAGCAGTTCTTC. Translating it yields CASRGQSYNEQFF.

This chain connects TRBV5-1 to TRBJ2-7, with D perhaps TRBD1 or TRBD2 (5 bases each). CDR3 length: 13 residues. Trimming pared 4 bases from V and 4 bases from J, leaving 12 bases between. Germline assignment: CDR1 SGHRS and CDR2 YFSETQ. The CDR3 sequence: CASSTGPIYEQYF. In DNA form, the CDR3 reads TGCGCCAGCAGCACGGGACCGATTTACGAGCAGTACTTC.